This passage covers 29 T cell receptor beta chains from one sample sequenced in a study of T-cell memory formation after mild COVID-19. TCRdb fed the 5' RACE reads into MiXCR, producing one record per CDR3 protein. The top ten clones hold about 8.4% of a sample with fewer than 650,000 distinct CDR3 sequences, roughly a fifth of them seen once. The sequenced material came from PBMCs or a T cell subset sorted from them (not recorded which). These receptor sequences come from an adult woman who had mild COVID-19 (a few samples of this study predate the infection). Cell type and time point are not known.

J is TRBJ2-1 and V is TRBV29-1; 10 bases are shared with TRBD1. Trimming at V came to 5 bases and at J to 6 bases, leaving 10 bases not matched to a gene. This CDR3 comprises 15 residues. Germline V gives CDR1 SQVTM, CDR2 ANQGSEA. CDR3 in DNA: TGCAGCGTTCTACCTGGGACAGGGGAAGCCAATGAGCAGTTCTTC. This codes for CSVLPGTGEANEQFF.

This clonotype turned up a few times. The chain recombines TRBV11-2 with TRBJ2-2; perhaps TRBD2 as D (6 bases). CDR1 is SGHAT and CDR2 is FQNNGV in the germline V gene. V gave up 5 bases and J gave up 6 bases, with 16 bases separating them. The CDR3 is 15 residues long. The CDR3 reads CASSNWREGPGELFF. In nucleotides, the CDR3 is TGTGCCAGCAGCAACTGGCGGGAAGGCCCCGGGGAGCTGTTTTTT.

The V and J genes are TRBV6-2 or TRBV6-3 and TRBJ2-2, with 8 bases that match TRBD2. The germline gives CDR1 MNHEY, CDR2 SVGEGT. The CDR3 loop spans 16 amino acids. Trimming removed 7 bases from V and 0 bases from J; junction bases left unmatched: 7. The CDR3: CASIQAGVTNTGELFF. The DNA for the CDR3 is TGTGCCAGCATTCAAGCGGGAGTGACGAACACCGGGGAGCTGTTTTTT.

This sequence joins TRBV20-1 and TRBJ1-2; 7 nucleotides align to TRBD1. Germline V CDR1 and CDR2: DFQATT, SNEGSKA (reference sequence). The CDR3 consists of 13 residues. The V and J ends lost 2 bases and 7 bases, in that order; junction bases with no gene match: 7. As DNA, the CDR3 is TGCAGTGCTAGACCGGGACAGAGTATTGGCTACACCTTC. This sequence encodes CSARPGQSIGYTF.

This chain links TRBV19 with TRBJ2-7; D might be TRBD1 (6 bases). CDR1 LNHDA and CDR2 SQIVND come from the germline V gene (reference sequence). The CDR3 has 11 residues. The CDR3 reads CSAGTNYEQYF. The CDR3 coding sequence is TGTTCGGCTGGGACAAACTACGAGCAGTACTTC.

This clonotype was counted only a few times. This sequence joins TRBV7-2 and TRBJ2-5; 7 bases fit TRBD2. The CDR3 covers 17 residues. V shed 4 bases, J shed 1 base, and the junction held 12 bases outside the gene matches. Germline V lookup: CDR1 SGHTA, CDR2 FQGNSA. The CDR3 here is CASSSGREAIRQETQYF. CDR3 bases: TGTGCCAGCAGCTCGGGACGGGAGGCAATCCGCCAAGAGACCCAGTACTTC.

The chain joins TRBV24-1 to TRBJ1-5; D may be TRBD1 (5 bases). This CDR3 has 13 amino acids. CDR1 is KGHDR, CDR2 SFDVKD, per germline. V dropped 1 base and J dropped 11 bases, with 11 bases sitting between them. CDR3 protein: CATSDFEQGAQHF. The CDR3 DNA follows: TGTGCCACCAGTGATTTTGAGCAGGGTGCCCAGCATTTT.

The chain combines TRBV20-1 with TRBJ1-2, with TRBD1 identical over 8 bases. CDR1 DFQATT and CDR2 SNEGSKA come from the germline V gene (reference sequence). Trimming removed 6 bases from V and 2 bases from J; junction bases left unmatched: 11. The CDR3 is 15 amino acids. The CDR3 spells CSANDLTGENYGYTF. CDR3 coding DNA: TGCAGTGCAAACGACCTGACAGGGGAGAACTATGGCTACACCTTC.

The V gene is TRBV6-5, the J gene TRBJ1-3; 12 nucleotides match TRBD1. Germline CDR1 and CDR2: MNHEY and SVGAGI. V shed 2 bases, J shed 3 bases, and the junction held 11 bases outside the gene matches. The CDR3 is made up of 19 amino acids. The CDR3 sequence: CASSYGPPGQGAGGNTIYF. The CDR3 nucleotides read TGTGCCAGCAGTTACGGCCCCCCGGGACAGGGGGCTGGTGGAAACACCATATATTTT.

The V and J genes are TRBV2 and TRBJ1-4, with D possibly TRBD1 on 5 matching bases. Trimming removed 6 bases from V and 5 bases from J, with 13 bases in between. CDR1 and CDR2 from the germline V gene are SNHLY and FYNNEI. This CDR3 has 14 residues. Here the CDR3 reads CASRDGTFNEKLFF. As DNA, the CDR3 is TGTGCCAGCAGGGACGGGACCTTCAATGAAAAACTGTTTTTT.

The V and J genes are TRBV2 and TRBJ2-5; 8 bases are a match to TRBD1. This CDR3 comprises 14 residues. The trim removed 6 bases at V and 5 bases at J, leaving 8 bases unmatched. In germline, CDR1 is SNHLY, CDR2 FYNNEI. The CDR3 sequence: CASRRTGSGETQYF. In DNA form, the CDR3 reads TGTGCCAGCAGAAGGACAGGGAGCGGGGAGACCCAGTACTTC. Full variable domain (remainder filled in from reference TRBV2 and TRBJ2-5): EPEVTQTPSHQVTQMGQEVILRCVPISNHLYFYWYRQILGQKVEFLVSFYNNEISEKSEIFDDQFSVERPDGSNFTLKIRSTKLEDSAMYFCASRRTGSGETQYFGPGTRLLVL.

This clonotype appeared a few times. CDR3 sequence: CAISSGSGPSRERGYNEQFF. The CDR3 DNA sequence: TGTGCCATCAGCTCCGGGTCTGGGCCTTCTCGGGAGCGGGGGTACAATGAGCAGTTCTTC. V is TRBV10-3 and J is TRBJ2-1, with 8 bases matching TRBD2. Trimming at V came to 6 bases and at J to 4 bases, leaving 23 bases not matched to a gene. The CDR3 covers 20 residues. Germline CDR1 is ENHRY and CDR2 is SYGVKD.

The V call is TRBV20-1, the J call TRBJ2-5; 7 bases fit TRBD1. Germline CDR1 is DFQATT and CDR2 is SNEGSKA (reference sequence). The CDR3 has 13 amino acids. The J segment lost 5 bases and the V segment lost 5 bases, leaving 8 bases of the junction unmatched. CDR3 loop: CSASGQPPETQYF. The CDR3, as DNA: TGCAGTGCTTCGGGACAGCCACCGGAGACCCAGTACTTC.

The CDR3, as DNA: TGTGCCAGCAGTTACCGACGCGACGGAACCGGGGAGCTGTTTTTT. Encoded protein: CASSYRRDGTGELFF. The V gene is TRBV6-5, the J gene TRBJ2-2; no firm D call. Looked up from germline, CDR1 is MNHEY and CDR2 is SVGAGI. V gave up 2 bases and J gave up 5 bases, with 12 bases separating them. CDR3 size: 15 residues.

The rearrangement uses TRBV4-1 and TRBJ1-2; D gene ambiguous. The CDR3 loop spans 15 amino acids. Germline V gene lookup returns CDR1 MGHRA and CDR2 YSYEKL. V gave up 0 bases and J gave up 8 bases, with 16 bases separating them. The CDR3 protein is CASSQEVSISWGYTF. CDR3 nucleotide sequence: TGCGCCAGCAGCCAAGAGGTGTCCATCTCCTGGGGCTACACCTTC.

This clonotype has a handful of counts. The chain joins TRBV4-2 to TRBJ2-7; the match to TRBD2 covers 11 bases. The CDR3 totals 17 residues. V was clipped by 1 base and J by 4 bases; unmatched bases: 9. Germline assignment: CDR1 LGHNA and CDR2 YNFKEQ. CDR3 nucleotides: TGTGCCAGCAGCCAAGTCAATAGCGGGAGGGCCTGGTACGAGCAGTACTTC. Its protein product is CASSQVNSGRAWYEQYF.

The chain combines TRBV29-1 with TRBJ1-1, with 9 bases matching TRBD1. The ends lost 6 bases at V and 2 bases at J; junction bases unmatched: 7. Germline V gene lookup returns CDR1 SQVTM and CDR2 ANQGSEA. The CDR3 runs 14 residues. The CDR3 region has the DNA TGCAGCGTCTCCTTGGACAGGGGCAACACTGAAGCTTTCTTT. It specifies CSVSLDRGNTEAFF.

The chain combines TRBV20-1 with TRBJ2-7; TRBD2 matches 7 bases. CDR3 length: 14 residues. V trimming: 2 bases; J trimming: 1 base; junction bases outside the gene matches: 5. Germline V lookup: CDR1 DFQATT, CDR2 SNEGSKA (reference sequence). DNA of the CDR3: TGCAGTGCTAGACTCGGGACTAAATCCTACGAGCAGTACTTC. Protein: CSARLGTKSYEQYF.

V usage is TRBV25-1 and J usage is TRBJ2-3; 7 bases line up with TRBD2. The CDR3 is made up of 16 amino acids. Germline V lookup: CDR1 MGHDK, CDR2 SYGVNS. Unmatched junction bases numbered 9, after V lost 4 bases and J lost 2 bases. The CDR3 protein is CASSAFSGTYTDTQYF. The CDR3, as DNA: TGTGCCAGCAGTGCCTTCAGCGGGACCTACACAGATACGCAGTATTTT.

CDR3 DNA sequence: TGCGCCAGCAGCTTTGATAGTGCCTACGAGCAGTACTTC. Residues: CASSFDSAYEQYF. The V call is TRBV5-1, the J call TRBJ2-7; D is ambiguous. Per germline, CDR1 SGHRS and CDR2 YFSETQ. The V end was cut by 2 bases, the J end by 2 bases, with 8 bases between. CDR3 length: 13 amino acids. The full variable domain, its missing parts supplied by reference TRBV5-1 and TRBJ2-7, is KAGVTQTPRYLIKTRGQQVTLSCSPISGHRSVSWYQQTPGQGLQFLFEYFSETQRNKGNFPGRFSGRQFSNSRSEMNVSTLELGDSALYLCASSFDSAYEQYFGPGTRLTVT.

The chain is built from TRBV12-3 or TRBV12-4 and TRBJ2-7; possibly TRBD1 for D (5 bases). The ends were cut back, 5 bases at V and 5 bases at J, with 13 bases in the middle. The CDR3 is made up of 13 amino acids. CDR3 protein: CASSPRTFDEQYF. In DNA form, the CDR3 reads TGTGCCAGCAGTCCTCGGACATTCGACGAGCAGTACTTC.

A few counts support this clonotype. The chain has TRBV5-1 and TRBJ1-6, with 7 bases fitting TRBD1. The CDR3 loop spans 14 amino acids. Per the germline V gene, CDR1 is SGHRS and CDR2 is YFSETQ. V shed 3 bases, J shed 6 bases, and the junction held 3 bases outside the gene matches. The CDR3 protein is CASSSGTANSPLHF. DNA of the CDR3: TGCGCCAGCAGCTCCGGGACAGCTAATTCACCCCTCCACTTT.

The chain combines TRBV9 with TRBJ1-2, with D perhaps matching TRBD1 (5 bases). CDR3 size: 16 residues. Germline lookup yields CDR1 SGDLS and CDR2 YYNGEE. V lost 4 bases, J lost 0 bases, and 16 bases lay in between. CDR3 sequence: CASSSGGGEANYGYTF. CDR3 nucleotide sequence: TGTGCCAGCAGCTCCGGGGGAGGGGAAGCTAACTATGGCTACACCTTC. Variable domain in full (rest from reference TRBV9 and TRBJ1-2): DSGVTQTPKHLITATGQRVTLRCSPRSGDLSVYWYQQSLDQGLQFLIQYYNGEERAKGNILERFSAQQFPDLHSELNLSSLELGDSALYFCASSSGGGEANYGYTFGSGTRLTVV.

This clonotype was counted a few times. The chain carries TRBV11-2 and TRBJ2-3; TRBD2 matches at 8 bases. Germline-derived CDR1 and CDR2 are SGHAT and FQNNGV. This CDR3 has 15 amino acids. V lost 1 base, J lost 5 bases, and 5 bases stayed unmatched. The CDR3: CASSLAGGAVDTQYF. The CDR3 DNA sequence: TGTGCCAGCAGCTTAGCGGGGGGGGCGGTAGATACGCAGTATTTT.

This clonotype came up a few times. The chain couples TRBV6-5 to TRBJ2-2; 7 bases map to TRBD1. J was trimmed by 0 bases and V by 4 bases; bases with no gene match: 14. Germline CDR1 and CDR2: MNHEY and SVGAGI. CDR3 length equals 19 residues. CDR3 residues: CASSFALSGTASNTGELFF. The CDR3 DNA sequence: TGTGCCAGCAGTTTCGCCTTATCCGGGACAGCTTCGAACACCGGGGAGCTGTTTTTT.

This clonotype was recorded at least ten times. Germline is not matched at one junction end, which may reflect a read error. This chain uses TRBV4-2 with TRBJ1-4; D is undetermined. CDR3 length: 16 residues. Germline CDR1 reads LGHNA; CDR2 reads YNFKEQ. CDR3 protein: CASSQAGTELNEKLFF. The DNA of the CDR3 is TGTGCCAGCAGTCAAGCCGGTACGGAGCTTAATGAAAAACTGTTTTTT.

The chain is built from TRBV12-3 or TRBV12-4 and TRBJ2-3, with 10 bases aligning to TRBD1. This CDR3 contains 16 residues. V lost 5 bases, J lost 4 bases, and 9 bases stayed unmatched. CDR3 protein: CASSLGYGTGADTQYF. In nucleotides, the CDR3 is TGTGCCAGCAGTCTGGGGTACGGGACAGGGGCAGATACGCAGTATTTT.

This clonotype occurred a few times. In nucleotides, the CDR3 is TGCGCCAGCAGCCCCACCCGACTAGCGGGGGGCTCCTACGAGCAGTACTTC. Protein sequence: CASSPTRLAGGSYEQYF. The chain has TRBV5-1 and TRBJ2-7, with 13 bases aligning to TRBD2. Unmatched junction bases numbered 7, after V lost 4 bases and J lost 0 bases. Germline V gives CDR1 SGHRS, CDR2 YFSETQ. The CDR3 contains 17 residues.

This chain joins TRBV5-1 and TRBJ2-1; TRBD2 matches at 9 bases. Germline V lookup: CDR1 SGHRS, CDR2 YFSETQ. V shed 3 bases, J shed 6 bases, and the junction held 10 bases outside the gene matches. The CDR3 runs 16 residues. The CDR3 region has the DNA TGCGCCAGCAGCTCGATGGTCCTAGCGGGATTCAATGAGCAGTTCTTC. It codes for CASSSMVLAGFNEQFF.